These 32 T cell receptor beta chains share one sample of origin, sequenced in a study of blood T cell repertoires in COVID-19 (dated by TCRdb to the early 2020s). The library was prepared using the immunoSEQ multiplex PCR assay. What TCRdb holds here is the immuneACCESS table cut down to in-frame rearrangements. Part of the clones is not present; checked against another copy, under half of the missing clones reflect an unresolved V gene, and the others are unexplained. Counted in this sample were 310,000 or so clones; approximately 89% of them appeared once. The top ten hold roughly 8.9% of the sample. Sequenced: PBMCs or T cells enriched from blood (not recorded which). The receptors were gathered from a woman aged 40 to 55 who had recovered from COVID-19.

This clone was counted a few times. The chain has TRBV11-1 and TRBJ2-1; D is perhaps TRBD2 (5 bases). Germline V CDR1 and CDR2: SGHAT, FQDESV (reference sequence). The CDR3 spans 16 residues. With 5 bases removed from V and 0 bases from J, the gap between germline ends came to 14 bases. CDR3 loop: CASSPWTGSSYNEQFF. CDR3 nucleotide sequence: TGTGCCAGCAGCCCCTGGACGGGAAGCTCCTACAATGAGCAGTTCTTC.

This rearrangement joins TRBV7-6 to TRBJ1-6, with 7 bases identical to TRBD1. The germline V gene has CDR1 SGHVS and CDR2 FNYEAQ. The V and J ends lost 5 bases and 7 bases, in that order; junction bases with no gene match: 8. The CDR3 length is 15 residues. Here the CDR3 reads CASSPTGTANSPLHF. Written as DNA, the CDR3 is TGTGCCAGCAGCCCGACCGGGACAGCCAATTCACCCCTCCACTTT.

The CDR3 region is CAWSEGREDGYTF. The CDR3 DNA is TGTGCCTGGAGTGAGGGCAGGGAAGATGGCTACACCTTC. The chain has TRBV30 and TRBJ1-2; TRBD1 is a possible D gene (5 bases). The CDR3 runs 13 residues. Between the trimmed V and J ends, which lost 1 base and 6 bases, there was a span of 12 bases. Germline CDR1 is GTSNPN and CDR2 is SVGIG (reference sequence).

This clone came up once. The CDR3: CASSQEASGQETQYF. CDR3 sequence (DNA): TGCGCCAGCAGCCAAGAGGCTAGCGGGCAAGAGACCCAGTACTTC. The chain couples TRBV4-3 to TRBJ2-5; TRBD2 matches 8 bases. CDR3 size: 15 residues. Germline V gene sequence: CDR1 LGHNA, CDR2 YSLEER. The ends lost 0 bases at V and 2 bases at J; junction bases unmatched: 2.

The chain carries TRBV7-9 and TRBJ1-2, with 8 bases fitting TRBD1. CDR1 is SEHNR, CDR2 FQNEAQ, per germline (reference sequence). The CDR3 covers 14 residues. V trimming: 6 bases; J trimming: 7 bases; junction bases outside the gene matches: 10. Written as DNA, the CDR3 is TGTGCCAGCAGTATAAACGGACAGGGAGGTGGCTACACCTTC. Its translation is CASSINGQGGGYTF.

The chain employs TRBV19 and TRBJ1-5; TRBD1 matches 7 bases. The germline V gene encodes CDR1 LNHDA and CDR2 SQIVND (reference sequence). The CDR3 has 15 amino acids. V lost 4 bases and J lost 6; bases outside the gene matches: 9. CDR3 sequence: CASSNSRGFVQPQHF. In DNA form, the CDR3 reads TGTGCCAGTAGTAACTCCAGGGGGTTCGTTCAGCCCCAGCATTTT.

In DNA, the CDR3 is TGTGCCAGCAGCTTAAGGACAGGGGGCGAGCAGTACTTC. Protein product: CASSLRTGGEQYF. The chain links TRBV11-1 to TRBJ2-7; 10 bases are shared with TRBD1. V was pared by 2 bases and J by 6 bases, with 1 base of the junction left unmatched. CDR3 size: 13 residues. CDR1 and CDR2 from the germline V gene are SGHAT and FQDESV (reference sequence). The full variable domain, rest sourced from reference TRBV11-1 and TRBJ2-7, is EAEVAQSPRYKITEKSQAVAFWCDPISGHATLYWYRQILGQGPELLVQFQDESVVDDSQLPKDRFSAERLKGVDSTLKIQPAELGDSAMYLCASSLRTGGEQYFGPGTRLTVT.

CDR3 amino acids: CASSQDSGTSSLANTQYF. The CDR3 region has the DNA TGTGCCAGCAGCCAAGATTCCGGGACTAGCTCTCTAGCGAATACGCAGTATTTT. The gene calls are TRBV3-1 (or the pseudogene TRBV3-2) and TRBJ2-3; 9 nucleotides align to TRBD2. The CDR3 loop spans 18 amino acids. Trimming took 0 bases from V and 7 from J; bases not matched to a gene: 14. Germline loops: CDR1 LGHDT, CDR2 YNNKEL (reference sequence).

The chain links TRBV5-1 to TRBJ1-1; no clear D gene. Germline V CDR1 and CDR2: SGHRS, YFSETQ. Trimming stripped 5 bases from V and 1 base from J, with 9 bases between. This CDR3 region has 13 residues. The chain's CDR3 is CASRPNRNTEAFF. For the CDR3, the DNA is TGCGCCAGCAGACCAAACAGGAACACTGAAGCTTTCTTT.

This clone came up a few times. V gene TRBV10-2 combines with J gene TRBJ2-3; TRBD1 agrees at 8 bases. J lost 4 bases, V lost 3 bases, and 9 bases had no gene match. There are 16 residues in the CDR3. The germline gives CDR1 WSHSY, CDR2 SAAADI. The CDR3 coding sequence is TGCGCCAGCAGTGATTTCCGGGACAGGTCCCCAGATACGCAGTATTTT. Translating it yields CASSDFRDRSPDTQYF.

The J gene is TRBJ1-5, the V gene TRBV6-4; a possible D gene is TRBD1 (6 bases). With 3 bases removed from V and 7 bases from J, the gap between germline ends came to 13 bases. Germline V gene data show CDR1 as MRHNA and CDR2 as SNTAGT. This CDR3 has 14 amino acids. DNA of the CDR3: TGTGCCAGCAGTGAACAGGGTGGAATGCAGCCCCAGCATTTT. Protein product: CASSEQGGMQPQHF.

About this clone: The junction departs from the called germline gene at one end, perhaps through a read error. V is TRBV7-7 and J is TRBJ2-3, with D tentatively TRBD2 (6 bases). CDR1 is SSHAT, CDR2 FNYEAQ, per germline (reference sequence). This CDR3 has 17 residues. The CDR3 loop reads CASSLGVGGMGTDTQYF. In DNA, the CDR3 is TGTGCTAGCAGCTTAGGGGTCGGGGGTATGGGCACAGATACGCAGTATTTT.

The genes are TRBV27 and TRBJ1-1, with a tentative D call TRBD1 (5 bases). The CDR3 is 15 amino acids. Germline V gene lookup returns CDR1 MNHEY and CDR2 SMNVEV (reference sequence). Trimming shortened V by 2 bases and J by 2 bases, and 12 bases separated the two germline ends. CDR3 sequence (DNA): TGTGCCAGCAGTTTAGGAAGGGGCCTTAACACTGAAGCTTTCTTT. Amino acid sequence: CASSLGRGLNTEAFF.

The V call is TRBV29-1, the J call TRBJ2-1; 10 bases line up with TRBD2. J was trimmed by 7 bases and V by 6 bases; bases with no gene match: 6. The CDR3 extends over 13 amino acids. Per germline, CDR1 SQVTM and CDR2 ANQGSEA. The CDR3 loop is CSVLVAGGNEQFF. The DNA for the CDR3 is TGCAGCGTGTTAGTAGCGGGGGGTAATGAGCAGTTCTTC.

This clone appeared once. The V call is TRBV3-1 (or the pseudogene TRBV3-2), the J call TRBJ1-1, with no clear D. The CDR3 has 15 amino acids. Germline CDR1 LGHDT, CDR2 YNNKEL (reference sequence). V was trimmed by 4 bases and J by 1 base, leaving 13 bases between them. CDR3 coding DNA: TGTGCCAGCAGCCTAGAGGCTACGGGGAACACTGAAGCTTTCTTT. Its protein is CASSLEATGNTEAFF.

The CDR3 region has the DNA TGTGCCAGCAGCCAACTCCCGGCGCCCCGGCGGGGCGATACGCAGTATTTT. Its translation: CASSQLPAPRRGDTQYF. The chain recombines TRBV4-2 with TRBJ2-3, with D maybe TRBD2 (6 bases). Trimming shortened V by 2 bases and J by 6 bases, and 21 bases separated the two germline ends. The length of the CDR3 is 17 residues. Germline V gene sequence: CDR1 LGHNA, CDR2 YNFKEQ.

The chain has TRBV4-3 and TRBJ2-7, with 9 positions matching TRBD1. Germline CDR1 is LGHNA and CDR2 is YSLEER. J lost 3 bases, V lost 1 base, and 7 bases had no gene match. The length of the CDR3 is 16 residues. CDR3 sequence (DNA): TGCGCCAGCAGCCAAGCGGCGGGACAGGGTGTCTACGAGCAGTACTTC. This sequence encodes CASSQAAGQGVYEQYF.

This clone showed up just a few times. The V and J genes are TRBV4-3 and TRBJ1-4; D is ambiguous. Germline CDR1 is LGHNA and CDR2 is YSLEER. CDR3 length equals 14 residues. Between the trimmed V and J ends, which lost 0 bases and 6 bases, there was a span of 8 bases. Written as DNA, the CDR3 is TGCGCCAGCAGCCAAGATCCGAGGGATGAAAAACTGTTTTTT. Amino acids: CASSQDPRDEKLFF.

The chain is built from TRBV7-3 and TRBJ2-1; possible D gene TRBD1, 5 bases. The CDR3 loop spans 15 amino acids. V dropped 4 bases and J dropped 5 bases, with 15 bases sitting between them. From germline, CDR1 is SGHTA and CDR2 FQGTGA. As DNA, the CDR3 is TGTGCCAGCAGCTGGGGCCCGTCCTCGCACAATGAGCAGTTCTTC. It specifies CASSWGPSSHNEQFF.

The V and J genes are TRBV3-1 (or the pseudogene TRBV3-2) and TRBJ2-3; 7 nucleotides match TRBD2. Germline CDR1 LGHDT, CDR2 YNNKEL (reference sequence). The CDR3 totals 15 residues. Unmatched junction bases numbered 7, after V lost 1 base and J lost 6 bases. CDR3 in amino acids: CASSQGRLASDTQYF. CDR3 coding DNA: TGTGCCAGCAGCCAAGGCCGACTAGCTTCCGATACGCAGTATTTT.

The V gene is TRBV4-3, the J gene TRBJ2-5, with D maybe TRBD2 (6 bases). Germline V lookup: CDR1 LGHNA, CDR2 YSLEER. The CDR3 has 15 residues. The V end lost 0 bases, the J end lost 2 bases, and 10 bases lay between the germline ends. CDR3 region: CASSQDRRGQETQYF. As DNA, the CDR3 is TGCGCCAGCAGCCAAGATCGTCGGGGGCAAGAGACCCAGTACTTC.

The chain recombines TRBV6-2 or TRBV6-3 with TRBJ1-1; D is ambiguous. The germline V gene encodes CDR1 MNHEY and CDR2 SVGEGT. This CDR3 is built from 15 residues. V gave up 6 bases and J gave up 0 bases, with 14 bases separating them. The CDR3 here is CASSLPTRMNTEAFF. DNA for the CDR3: TGTGCCAGCAGCCTACCCACGAGGATGAACACTGAAGCTTTCTTT.

The V gene is TRBV15, the J gene TRBJ1-1; D gene ambiguous. Germline lookup yields CDR1 LNHNV and CDR2 YYDKDF (reference sequence). CDR3 length: 12 residues. V was clipped by 9 bases and J by 6 bases, with 14 bases between them. This chain's CDR3 is CATTKRGAEAFF. The CDR3 DNA reads as TGTGCCACAACCAAAAGAGGAGCTGAAGCTTTCTTT.

The chain carries TRBV24-1 and TRBJ2-2; no clear D gene. This CDR3 has 17 residues. V was pared by 7 bases and J by 4 bases, with 21 bases between. CDR1 KGHDR and CDR2 SFDVKD come from the germline V gene. This chain's CDR3 is CATSPTIYAPGTGELFF. The DNA of the CDR3 is TGTGCCACCAGCCCCACCATATACGCCCCGGGCACCGGGGAGCTGTTTTTT.

In DNA form, the CDR3 reads TGTGCCAGCAGCAGAGAGGGGGGACAGGTTTCAGAGCAGTACTTC. Protein sequence: CASSREGGQVSEQYF. The chain carries TRBV3-1 (or the pseudogene TRBV3-2) and TRBJ2-7; 8 bases fit TRBD1. Germline V gene data show CDR1 as LGHDT and CDR2 as YNNKEL (reference sequence). The CDR3 covers 15 residues. The J segment lost 7 bases and the V segment lost 5 bases, leaving 13 bases of the junction unmatched.

This clone occurred once. The chain has TRBV19 and TRBJ2-1; TRBD2 aligns across 8 bases. Germline lookup yields CDR1 LNHDA and CDR2 SQIVND (reference sequence). The CDR3 spans 15 residues. Losses at the gene ends were 3 bases for V and 7 bases for J; bases not matched to a gene: 8. CDR3 loop: CASSIRTSGWNEQFF. CDR3 in DNA: TGTGCCAGTAGTATTAGAACTAGCGGTTGGAATGAGCAGTTCTTC.

The gene calls are TRBV18 and TRBJ1-5; 9 bases fit TRBD1. CDR3 length: 15 amino acids. Unmatched junction bases numbered 2, after V lost 5 bases and J lost 0 bases. Germline V gene lookup returns CDR1 KGHSH and CDR2 LQKENI. In DNA form, the CDR3 reads TGTGCCAGCTCAACAGGGGGCCTTAGCAATCAGCCCCAGCATTTT. Its protein is CASSTGGLSNQPQHF. The entire variable domain, with the rest obtained from reference TRBV18 and TRBJ1-5, is as follows: NAGVMQNPRHLVRRRGQEARLRCSPMKGHSHVYWYRQLPEEGLKFMVYLQKENIIDESGMPKERFSAEFPKEGPSILRIQQVVRGDSAAYFCASSTGGLSNQPQHFGDGTRLSIL.

This chain joins TRBV7-2 and TRBJ2-6; D is unclear. V was pared by 1 base and J by 0 bases, with 10 bases between. Germline-derived CDR1 and CDR2 are SGHTA and FQGNSA. The CDR3 loop spans 17 amino acids. The DNA for the CDR3 is TGTGCCAGCAGCTTAGGGGCCCCGAGCTCTGGGGCCAACGTCCTGACTTTC. It codes for CASSLGAPSSGANVLTF.

CDR3 region: CASKGTANTEAFF. The DNA of the CDR3 is TGTGCCAGTAAGGGGACAGCGAACACTGAAGCTTTCTTT. The V gene is TRBV19, the J gene TRBJ1-1; TRBD1 aligns across 7 bases. V was pared by 7 bases and J by 1 base, with 3 bases of the junction left unmatched. Germline V lookup: CDR1 LNHDA, CDR2 SQIVND (reference sequence). The CDR3 consists of 13 residues.

The CDR3: CASSQRDREYEQYF. DNA of the CDR3: TGTGCCAGCAGCCAACGGGACAGGGAATACGAGCAGTACTTC. The chain combines TRBV7-2 with TRBJ2-7; 9 nucleotides match TRBD1. Germline values: CDR1 SGHTA, CDR2 FQGNSA. Trimming removed 5 bases from V and 4 bases from J; junction bases left unmatched: 6. This CDR3 comprises 14 residues.

V and J are TRBV7-2 and TRBJ2-2, with 15 bases fitting TRBD2. The CDR3 covers 16 residues. Germline V gene data show CDR1 as SGHTA and CDR2 as FQGNSA. Unmatched junction bases numbered 3, after V lost 6 bases and J lost 4 bases. CDR3 residues: CASRRTSGGATGELFF. The DNA for the CDR3 is TGTGCCAGCAGGAGGACTAGCGGGGGGGCCACCGGGGAGCTGTTTTTT.

This clone occurred once. V gene TRBV7-9 combines with J gene TRBJ2-2, with D hard to call. The ends were cut back, 6 bases at V and 6 bases at J, with 8 bases in the middle. Looked up from germline, CDR1 is SEHNR and CDR2 is FQNEAQ (reference sequence). The CDR3 length is 12 residues. The CDR3 loop is CASRIAAGELFF. The CDR3 DNA reads as TGTGCCAGCAGGATAGCTGCCGGGGAGCTGTTTTTT.